These 24 T cell receptor beta chains were sequenced from one sample in a study of T cell repertoires in cytomegalovirus infection. Antigens of these TCRs are unknown. TCRdb analysed the reads with MiXCR anew, one entry per CDR3 protein. The sample has around 360,000 distinct CDR3 sequences, around a third seen once. Sample: cultured PBMCs, taken from culture after CMV antigen stimulation. The receptor set was obtained from a human donor in good health (CMV status not recorded). Some clones in this sample may be carry-over from other donors' samples.

The V and J genes are TRBV19 and TRBJ2-7; D unresolved. V lost 0 bases and J lost 4, with 19 bases in between. Germline lookup yields CDR1 LNHDA and CDR2 SQIVND (reference sequence). This CDR3 contains 17 residues. CDR3 sequence: CASSIDPGPVNPYEQYF. The DNA of the CDR3 is TGTGCCAGTAGTATAGATCCTGGACCAGTAAATCCATACGAGCAGTACTTC.

This chain connects TRBV7-7 to TRBJ2-2; D is perhaps TRBD1 (6 bases). The length of the CDR3 is 13 residues. Germline V CDR1 and CDR2: SSHAT, FNYEAQ (reference sequence). V was cut by 0 bases and J by 13 bases, with 12 bases left in between. Written as DNA, the CDR3 is TGTGCCAGCAGCTTAGCCCCAGGGGAAAGGCTGTTTTTT. It yields the protein CASSLAPGERLFF.

V usage is TRBV12-3 or TRBV12-4 and J usage is TRBJ2-2; TRBD2 agrees at 7 bases. With V trimmed by 4 bases and J by 1 base, 9 bases remained unmatched. The CDR3 loop spans 17 amino acids. The CDR3 DNA sequence: TGTGCCAGCAGTTCCCGAGGGGAGCGGGAGAACACCGGGGAGCTGTTTTTT. Encoded protein: CASSSRGERENTGELFF.

The rearrangement links TRBV5-5 to TRBJ2-1, with D uncertain. V was pared by 4 bases and J by 5 bases, with 22 bases between. The CDR3 has 17 residues. Germline loops: CDR1 SGHKS, CDR2 YYEKEE (reference sequence). The CDR3 DNA reads TGTGCCAGCAGCCCCAATCCTCTAGAAGTGGTTGACAATGAGCAGTTCTTC. Translation gives CASSPNPLEVVDNEQFF.

Only a few counts were recorded for this clonotype. The rearrangement links TRBV24-1 to TRBJ2-3, with D maybe TRBD2 (5 bases). The CDR3 covers 15 residues. V dropped 5 bases and J dropped 3 bases, with 14 bases sitting between them. The V gene's germline CDR1 is KGHDR and CDR2 SFDVKD. The DNA of the CDR3 is TGTGCCACCAGTGCTCGTACTAGTCCGACAGATACGCAGTATTTT. Protein: CATSARTSPTDTQYF.

This rearrangement joins TRBV12-3 or TRBV12-4 to TRBJ2-1; a weak D match, TRBD1 (5 bases). This CDR3 region has 17 residues. V gave up 6 bases and J gave up 6 bases, with 24 bases separating them. DNA of the CDR3: TGTGCCAGCAGCATACCCCCAGGGTTCTTGAGTTTCAATGAGCAGTTCTTC. Its translation: CASSIPPGFLSFNEQFF.

The rearrangement uses TRBV20-1 and TRBJ2-1; D is perhaps TRBD2 (6 bases). V was shortened by 5 bases and J by 6 bases, with 20 bases between the two germline ends. Germline V lookup: CDR1 DFQATT, CDR2 SNEGSKA (reference sequence). The CDR3 length is 15 residues. CDR3: CSAYRMAGNINEQFF. CDR3 nucleotides: TGCAGTGCTTATAGAATGGCGGGAAATATCAATGAGCAGTTCTTC.

This clonotype was seen a handful of times. This chain connects TRBV6-2 or TRBV6-3 to TRBJ1-2; no firm D call. This CDR3 is built from 12 residues. The ends were cut back, 2 bases at V and 8 bases at J, with 9 bases in the middle. In germline, CDR1 is MNHEY, CDR2 SVGEGT. The DNA for the CDR3 is TGTGCCAGCAGTTACGTGGGATCCGGCTACACCTTC. The encoded protein is CASSYVGSGYTF.

This clonotype was found a few times. The CDR3 loop is CASSLGVGQPNQPQHF. Written as DNA, the CDR3 is TGTGCCAGCAGCTTAGGAGTAGGACAGCCTAATCAGCCCCAGCATTTT. The rearrangement uses TRBV7-9 and TRBJ1-5; the D gene is possibly TRBD1 (6 bases). This CDR3 has 16 amino acids. V lost 1 base, J lost 4 bases, and 14 bases lay in between. From germline, CDR1 is SEHNR and CDR2 FQNEAQ (reference sequence).

The chain carries TRBV27 and TRBJ1-2; D might be TRBD1 (5 bases). Trimming cost V 5 bases and J 5 bases, with 27 bases left between them. This CDR3 spans 18 amino acids. Per the germline V gene, CDR1 is MNHEY and CDR2 is SMNVEV (reference sequence). This CDR3 is CASSPMGVAGIKGYGYTF. The CDR3 coding sequence is TGTGCCAGCAGTCCCATGGGGGTGGCCGGGATAAAGGGTTATGGCTACACCTTC.

This clonotype was seen more than once but under ten times. The rearrangement links TRBV6-5 to TRBJ1-1; D ambiguous. The germline V gene encodes CDR1 MNHEY and CDR2 SVGAGI. The CDR3 has 14 residues. The V and J ends lost 2 bases and 1 base respectively, with 8 bases between them. The CDR3 nucleotides are TGTGCCAGCAGTTACCGCTCAGAGAACACTGAAGCTTTCTTT. Residues: CASSYRSENTEAFF.

This clonotype turned up a few times. The V and J genes are TRBV6-2 or TRBV6-3 and TRBJ2-3; 8 nucleotides line up with TRBD2. Germline values: CDR1 MNHEY, CDR2 SVGEGT. The CDR3 has 15 amino acids. Trimming cost V 2 bases and J 4 bases; bases outside gene matches: 5. CDR3 in amino acids: CASSYDGRAPDTQYF. The CDR3 coding sequence is TGTGCCAGCAGTTACGACGGGAGGGCCCCAGATACGCAGTATTTT.

This clonotype was observed a few times. The genes are TRBV6-1 and TRBJ2-4; D might be TRBD1 (5 bases). Germline CDR1 reads MNHNS; CDR2 reads SASEGT. Deletions cut 5 bases from V and 5 bases from J, with 22 bases between. The CDR3 has 17 amino acids. Here the CDR3 reads CASSRRSRGSGENIQYF. For the CDR3, the DNA is TGTGCCAGCAGTCGACGTAGTAGGGGTTCGGGTGAAAACATTCAGTACTTC.

This chain joins TRBV12-3 or TRBV12-4 and TRBJ1-3; TRBD1 is a possible D gene (5 bases). This CDR3 has 13 amino acids. V gave up 5 bases and J gave up 7 bases, with 12 bases separating them. CDR3 nucleotides: TGTGCCAGCAGTCCCTATGGGGGGAACACCATATATTTT. Its protein is CASSPYGGNTIYF.

The chain combines TRBV28 with TRBJ2-3, with 8 bases matching TRBD2. V lost 2 bases to trimming and J lost 5 bases; unmatched junction nucleotides: 6. This CDR3 spans 15 amino acids. Germline V gene data show CDR1 as MDHEN and CDR2 as SYDVKM. CDR3 DNA: TGTGCCAGCAGTTTAGGCGGACTAGCCGGAGATACGCAGTATTTT. Translated: CASSLGGLAGDTQYF.

In DNA, the CDR3 is TGTGCCAGCAGTTTGATGGTATCTCCTGAAGCTTTCTTT. Its translation: CASSLMVSPEAFF. The chain recombines TRBV6-2 or TRBV6-3 with TRBJ1-1; D call uncertain. V was shortened by 4 bases and J by 6 bases, with 12 bases between the two germline ends. CDR1 is MNHEY, CDR2 SVGEGT, per germline. The CDR3 consists of 13 residues.

This chain connects TRBV20-1 to TRBJ2-7, with 8 nucleotides matching TRBD2. The CDR3 length is 15 residues. CDR1 and CDR2 from the germline V gene are DFQATT and SNEGSKA (reference sequence). V lost 5 bases and J lost 5; bases outside the gene matches: 14. The CDR3 spells CSAGTDAGGPHEQYF. For the CDR3, the DNA is TGCAGTGCTGGGACGGATGCGGGAGGCCCCCACGAGCAGTACTTC.

This chain links TRBV6-7 with TRBJ2-1; possible D gene TRBD2, 6 bases. TRBV6-7 is an open reading frame whose function is uncertain. The CDR3 has 16 amino acids. V lost 6 bases and J 1 base, leaving 16 bases between the germline ends. The CDR3 loop reads CASRTPGGASYNEQFF. CDR3 in DNA: TGTGCCAGCAGGACACCCGGCGGGGCTTCCTACAATGAGCAGTTCTTC.

There are a few counts of this clonotype. The chain is built from TRBV25-1 and TRBJ2-1; D is ambiguous. The CDR3 sequence is 13 residues long. V was pared by 3 bases and J by 2 bases, with 5 bases between. Germline CDR1 MGHDK, CDR2 SYGVNS. CDR3 sequence: CASSESPYNEQFF. CDR3 DNA: TGTGCCAGCAGTGAGTCGCCCTACAATGAGCAGTTCTTC.

The chain combines TRBV7-2 with TRBJ1-1, with unresolved D. The length of the CDR3 is 14 residues. Trimming removed 10 bases at V and 1 base at J, with 16 bases between. CDR1 is SGHTA and CDR2 is FQGNSA in the germline V gene. CDR3 loop: CATNVEAGNTEAFF. As DNA, the CDR3 is TGTGCCACCAATGTGGAGGCTGGGAACACTGAAGCTTTCTTT.

This chain connects TRBV24-1 to TRBJ2-1, with 12 bases aligning to TRBD2. This CDR3 has 16 amino acids. Germline V gene lookup returns CDR1 KGHDR and CDR2 SFDVKD. The V and J ends lost 3 bases and 8 bases, in that order; junction bases with no gene match: 7. The CDR3, as DNA: TGTGCCACCAGTGATCCGACTAGCGGGAGTGTCTATGAGCAGTTCTTC. It encodes CATSDPTSGSVYEQFF.

The chain couples TRBV6-8 to TRBJ2-3, with D tentatively TRBD2 (5 bases). Germline-derived CDR1 and CDR2 are MNHGY and SAAAGT. This CDR3 spans 13 amino acids. V dropped 6 bases and J dropped 6 bases, with 13 bases sitting between them. The CDR3 DNA sequence: TGTGCCAGCAGACGCGACTACCTGGATACGCAGTATTTT. This translates into CASRRDYLDTQYF.

For this clonotype: At one end, the junction sequence differs from germline, possibly due to a read error. The genes are TRBV5-3 and TRBJ2-5; D unresolved. TRBV5-3 carries the ORF label, with uncertain function. This CDR3 spans 13 amino acids. The CDR3 DNA sequence: TGTGCCAGCAGCTTAGCCAACGAAGAGACCCAGTACTTC. The encoded protein is CASSLANEETQYF.

In this sample, this clonotype turned up a few times. This sequence joins TRBV6-1 and TRBJ1-6; D is unclear. Germline assignment: CDR1 MNHNS and CDR2 SASEGT. The CDR3 covers 16 residues. Deletions cut 5 bases from V and 0 bases from J, with 11 bases between. CDR3 nucleotide sequence: TGTGCCAGCAGTTGGACGTTGAGCTCCTATAATTCACCCCTCCACTTT. The encoded protein is CASSWTLSSYNSPLHF.